Listed here are 28 T cell receptor beta chains from one sample, sequenced in a study of T cells in Graves' hyperthyroidism and ophthalmopathy. The CDR3 regions of TCR beta were amplified from RNA transcripts. RT-PCR in the first round (using the HTBI primer set) targeted the TCR CDR3. TCRdb itself ran the multiplex PCR reads through MiXCR, one entry per CDR3 protein. The table has 360,000 or so distinct CDR3 sequences, over 12% seen once; the top ten hold 15% to 20%. Sample: blood. These receptors all stem from a woman in her sixties or seventies with Graves' ophthalmopathy.

This clonotype was seen once. The CDR3: CASNAPTGINTGELFF. The CDR3 nucleotides are TGTGCCAGTAACGCACCGACAGGGATAAACACCGGGGAGCTGTTTTTT. The chain is built from TRBV19 and TRBJ2-2; 7 bases match TRBD1. The CDR3 has 16 residues. V shed 7 bases and J 2 bases; nucleotides not matched to a gene: 10. Germline V CDR1 and CDR2: LNHDA, SQIVND (reference sequence).

The gene calls are TRBV20-1 and TRBJ2-3; maybe TRBD1 (6 bases). Germline V gene lookup returns CDR1 DFQATT and CDR2 SNEGSKA (reference sequence). The CDR3 is made up of 16 amino acids. Trimming left V 0 bases short and J 2 bases short, with 15 bases between. The CDR3, as DNA: TGCAGTGCTAGAGATTCAGGGGTCGCAACCACAGATACGCAGTATTTT. Residues: CSARDSGVATTDTQYF.

At least ten counts were recorded for this clonotype. The chain combines TRBV10-2 with TRBJ1-5, with 9 bases lining up with TRBD1. With V trimmed by 6 bases and J by 5 bases, 5 bases remained unmatched. The CDR3 covers 14 residues. Germline CDR1 and CDR2: WSHSY and SAAADI. The DNA of the CDR3 is TGCGCCAGCAGCGGGGACAGGGTTGATCAGCCCCAGCATTTT. Residues: CASSGDRVDQPQHF.

The gene calls are TRBV20-1 and TRBJ2-3; 8 bases are shared with TRBD1. The CDR3 extends over 12 amino acids. V was pared by 4 bases and J by 6 bases, with 3 bases of the junction left unmatched. CDR1 is DFQATT, CDR2 SNEGSKA, per germline (reference sequence). The CDR3 here is CSAIGQGDTQYF. The CDR3 nucleotides read TGCAGTGCTATTGGACAGGGCGATACGCAGTATTTT.

The rearrangement links TRBV29-1 to TRBJ2-7; 8 nucleotides align to TRBD1. Germline V gene data show CDR1 as SQVTM and CDR2 as ANQGSEA. CDR3 length: 12 residues. V shed 3 bases, J shed 3 bases, and the junction held 1 base outside the gene matches. The CDR3 protein is CSVEGTGYEQYF. The CDR3 nucleotides read TGCAGCGTTGAGGGGACAGGCTACGAGCAGTACTTC.

The chain is built from TRBV6-1 and TRBJ2-2; D might be TRBD1 (6 bases). The germline V and J ends were trimmed by 5 bases and 7 bases, with 17 bases remaining between them. Germline CDR1 is MNHNS and CDR2 is SASEGT. The CDR3 is 15 amino acids. In nucleotides, the CDR3 is TGTGCCAGCAGTTTTGAGGGGGTCCGGAGCGGGGAGCTGTTTTTT. This gives the protein CASSFEGVRSGELFF.

About this clonotype itself: A read error may be the cause here, since a much bigger clone is one base away. The chain joins TRBV6-5 to TRBJ2-5, with D hard to call. The CDR3 consists of 15 residues. CDR1 and CDR2 (germline): MNHEY, SVGAGI. Trimming stripped 4 bases from V and 4 bases from J, with 16 bases between. The chain's CDR3 is CASSSDPGIRETQYF. The CDR3, as DNA: TGTGCCAGCAGTTCCGACCCGGGCATCCGAGAGACCCAGTACTTC.

This clonotype was seen many times. The chain joins TRBV10-3 to TRBJ2-5; weak D call: TRBD2 (6 bases). Germline CDR1 reads ENHRY; CDR2 reads SYGVKD. The CDR3 sequence is 11 residues long. V lost 6 bases to trimming and J lost 7 bases, with 9 bases between them. This chain's CDR3 is CAISDGRTQYF. The CDR3 nucleotides are TGTGCCATCAGCGACGGGAGGACCCAGTACTTC.

This clonotype was counted between two and nine times. The conserved closing phenylalanine or tryptophan is absent in this CDR3, likely reflecting a read error. This chain links TRBV4-2 with TRBJ2-7, with a possible D match to TRBD2 (6 bases). In germline, CDR1 is LGHNA, CDR2 YNFKEQ. The CDR3 spans 15 residues. V lost 1 base, J lost 3 bases, and 13 bases lay in between. The CDR3 nucleotides are TGTGCCAGCAGCCAAGCTACGGGAGTTATCTACGAGCAGTACCTC. The encoded protein is CASSQATGVIYEQYL.

This clonotype was seen repeatedly, ten times or more. The chain is built from TRBV28 and TRBJ2-7; D is unresolved. Per germline, CDR1 MDHEN and CDR2 SYDVKM. The germline V and J ends were trimmed by 3 bases and 1 base, with 7 bases remaining between them. CDR3 length equals 13 residues. Here the CDR3 reads CASSFSHSYEQYF. The CDR3 region has the DNA TGTGCCAGCAGTTTTAGCCATTCCTACGAGCAGTACTTC.

The table lists this clonotype with many counts. This chain joins TRBV20-1 and TRBJ2-6; 10 positions match TRBD2. J was trimmed by 3 bases and V by 0 bases; bases with no gene match: 8. Germline V gene sequence: CDR1 DFQATT, CDR2 SNEGSKA (reference sequence). The CDR3 consists of 18 residues. Here the CDR3 reads CSARDWPSGRNGANVLTF. The CDR3 coding sequence is TGCAGTGCTAGAGATTGGCCTAGCGGGAGAAATGGGGCCAACGTCCTGACTTTC.

This clonotype was detected many times. The chain joins TRBV3-1 to TRBJ1-1; D gene ambiguous. V dropped 4 bases and J dropped 5 bases, with 14 bases sitting between them. Germline values: CDR1 LGHDT, CDR2 YNNKEL (reference sequence). This CDR3 region has 14 residues. The CDR3 spells CASSRVTRGTEAFF. CDR3 coding DNA: TGTGCCAGCAGCCGGGTTACCCGGGGAACTGAAGCTTTCTTT.

This clonotype has at least ten counts. J is TRBJ2-5 and V is TRBV7-3; 7 positions agree with TRBD2. The length of the CDR3 is 14 residues. Germline V lookup: CDR1 SGHTA, CDR2 FQGTGA. V was clipped by 2 bases and J by 4 bases; unmatched bases: 4. The CDR3 coding sequence is TGTGCCAGCAGCTTAGGCGGACTAGGAGAGACCCAGTACTTC. Protein sequence: CASSLGGLGETQYF.

This rearrangement joins TRBV6-5 to TRBJ1-2; 11 nucleotides match TRBD1. Per the germline V gene, CDR1 is MNHEY and CDR2 is SVGAGI. V lost 0 bases and J lost 8; bases outside the gene matches: 2. CDR3 length: 14 residues. CDR3 residues: CASSYSDRGRGYTF. The DNA for the CDR3 is TGTGCCAGCAGTTACTCGGACAGGGGGCGCGGCTACACCTTC.

CDR3 sequence (DNA): TGTGCCAGCAGCTCATTAGGTAATGAGCAGTTCTTC. Protein: CASSSLGNEQFF. The J gene is TRBJ2-1, the V gene TRBV11-2; D uncertain. CDR1 and CDR2 from the germline V gene are SGHAT and FQNNGV. CDR3 length: 12 residues. With 4 bases removed from V and 7 bases from J, the gap between germline ends came to 8 bases. Based on the CDR3 plus reference TRBV11-2 and TRBJ2-1, the full variable domain is EAGVAQSPRYKIIEKRQSVAFWCNPISGHATLYWYQQILGQGPKLLIQFQNNGVVDDSQLPKDRFSAERLKGVDSTLKIQPAKLEDSAVYLCASSSLGNEQFFGPGTRLTVL.

Remarks on this clonotype: A much larger clone differs by one base, so this may be a read error. The V and J genes are TRBV5-1 and TRBJ2-1; 10 bases are shared with TRBD2. Germline V CDR1 and CDR2: SGHRS, YFSETQ. The CDR3 has 15 amino acids. The chain's CDR3 is CASSMTSGYYNERFF. The CDR3 coding sequence is TGCGCCAGCAGCATGACTAGCGGGTACTACAATGAGCGGTTCTTC.

In this sample, this clonotype turned up many times. This chain joins TRBV3-1 and TRBJ1-6, with 7 bases that match TRBD1. The junction had 6 bases not matched to a gene; V was cut back by 3 bases and J by 7 bases. CDR3 length: 15 amino acids. Germline assignment: CDR1 LGHDT and CDR2 YNNKEL (reference sequence). The CDR3 DNA follows: TGTGCCAGCAGCCAGGAGGGGGCGGGGAATTCACCCCTCCACTTT. Translated, it gives CASSQEGAGNSPLHF.

This clonotype was found many times. V and J are TRBV3-1 and TRBJ2-5, with 9 bases aligning to TRBD2. The CDR3 length is 17 residues. After removal of 4 bases from V and 1 base from J, the junction contained 10 bases not matched to a gene. Germline V gene data show CDR1 as LGHDT and CDR2 as YNNKEL (reference sequence). Here the CDR3 reads CASSPRVAGVPQETQYF. CDR3 bases: TGTGCCAGCAGCCCGCGTGTAGCGGGAGTACCCCAAGAGACCCAGTACTTC.

This chain links TRBV29-1 with TRBJ2-2; D is perhaps TRBD2 (6 bases). In germline, CDR1 is SQVTM, CDR2 ANQGSEA. The ends were cut back, 0 bases at V and 1 base at J, with 9 bases in the middle. The CDR3 totals 15 residues. The CDR3 region is CSVEELGGNTGELFF. The DNA of the CDR3 is TGCAGCGTTGAAGAATTGGGAGGGAACACCGGGGAGCTGTTTTTT.

The sample holds many counts of this clonotype. The V call is TRBV3-1, the J call TRBJ1-5; D remains unclear. Germline CDR1 is LGHDT and CDR2 is YNNKEL (reference sequence). The CDR3 totals 15 residues. Trimming stripped 0 bases from V and 7 bases from J, with 13 bases between. The CDR3 loop reads CASSQDLQPPQPQHF. The CDR3, as DNA: TGTGCCAGCAGCCAAGATTTACAGCCGCCCCAGCCCCAGCATTTT.

In its sample, this clonotype was seen many times. The chain carries TRBV12-3 or TRBV12-4 and TRBJ2-4; D is perhaps TRBD1 or TRBD2 (5 bases each). The CDR3 spans 14 residues. V lost 5 bases and J lost 7, with 15 bases in between. CDR3 nucleotide sequence: TGTGCCAGCAGTGCCTGGGGGAGCAAGAACATTCAGTACTTC. This codes for CASSAWGSKNIQYF.

This clonotype was counted at least ten times. J is TRBJ2-1 and V is TRBV7-9, with 8 positions matching TRBD2. V gave up 11 bases and J gave up 12 bases; unmatched junction bases: 18. The CDR3 consists of 14 residues. CDR1 and CDR2 from the germline V gene are SEHNR and FQNEAQ (reference sequence). The CDR3 DNA follows: TGTGCCTCGGGAGGGGATGGAGCGGGGCCTGGGCAGTTCTTC. As protein: CASGGDGAGPGQFF.

The sample holds many counts of this clonotype. This chain uses TRBV2 with TRBJ1-5, with 10 bases lining up with TRBD1. The germline V gene has CDR1 SNHLY and CDR2 FYNNEI. CDR3 size: 14 residues. V dropped 8 bases and J dropped 6; count of bases not matched to a gene: 7. The CDR3 is CASRDRGMGQPQHF. The CDR3 DNA sequence: TGTGCCAGCCGGGACAGGGGAATGGGTCAGCCCCAGCATTTT.

This clonotype appeared many times. The chain recombines TRBV10-2 with TRBJ2-1; no reliable D call. In germline, CDR1 is WSHSY, CDR2 SAAADI. V dropped 8 bases and J dropped 6 bases, with 8 bases sitting between them. The CDR3 extends over 11 amino acids. CDR3 protein: CASGVGNEQFF. Here the CDR3 DNA reads TGCGCCAGCGGGGTCGGCAATGAGCAGTTCTTC.

This chain uses TRBV3-1 with TRBJ2-1; 8 bases are shared with TRBD2. Germline assignment: CDR1 LGHDT and CDR2 YNNKEL (reference sequence). The CDR3 has 14 amino acids. The J segment lost 7 bases and the V segment lost 3 bases, leaving 5 bases of the junction unmatched. The CDR3 loop reads CASSHRGRTNEQFF. For the CDR3, the DNA is TGTGCCAGCAGCCATCGCGGGAGGACTAATGAGCAGTTCTTC.

Many counts were recorded for this clonotype. This chain's CDR3 is CASSSSGRPSSYEQYF. CDR3 nucleotides: TGTGCCAGCAGCTCTAGCGGGAGGCCAAGCTCCTACGAGCAGTACTTC. This rearrangement joins TRBV28 to TRBJ2-7, with TRBD2 matching 11 bases. V shed 6 bases, J shed 0 bases, and the junction held 7 bases outside the gene matches. Germline CDR1 and CDR2: MDHEN and SYDVKM. The CDR3 is 16 amino acids. Full variable domain (missing parts from reference TRBV28 and TRBJ2-7): DVKVTQSSRYLVKRTGEKVFLECVQDMDHENMFWYRQDPGLGLRLIYFSYDVKMKEKGDIPEGYSVSREKKERFSLILESASTNQTSMYLCASSSSGRPSSYEQYFGPGTRLTVT.

This clonotype has only a few counts. The chain uses TRBV7-2 and TRBJ2-2; TRBD2 might be the D (6 bases). The CDR3 extends over 18 amino acids. Germline CDR1 and CDR2: SGHTA and FQGNSA. The V end lost 2 bases, the J end lost 2 bases, and 18 bases lay between the germline ends. The CDR3 DNA follows: TGTGCCAGCAGCTTAAGGCCGGCGGGATTACCTAACACCGGGGAGCTGTTTTTT. Amino acids: CASSLRPAGLPNTGELFF.

In its sample, this clonotype was seen a few times. The chain recombines TRBV7-9 with TRBJ2-1, with TRBD2 matching 11 bases. The ends lost 7 bases at V and 8 bases at J; junction bases unmatched: 22. CDR3 length: 19 residues. Germline V gene data show CDR1 as SEHNR and CDR2 as FQNEAQ (reference sequence). For the CDR3, the DNA is TGTGCCAGCACCCTAGCGGGTAGCGGGAGGGCCGGGGCGGGATATGAGCAGTTCTTC. Translating it yields CASTLAGSGRAGAGYEQFF.